This T cell receptor (beta chain) emerged from a study of control samples from healthy donors and cancer patients. CDR3 length equals 14 residues. V was cut by 5 bases and J by 6 bases, with 11 bases left in between. CDR1 and CDR2 (germline): MGHRA, YSYEKL. The assay was immunoSEQ multiplex PCR, and TCRdb's table has in-frame clones only and misses some. Altogether around 94,000 clones are present, 75% to 95% being singletons, with the ten largest covering 3% to 4.5%. This clone was counted a single time. The receptor comes from a woman aged 18-30 years in good health. The chain couples TRBV4-1 to TRBJ1-6, with D hard to call. The specimen sequenced was blood. The CDR3: CASSGEKSNSPLHF. CDR3 bases: TGCGCCAGCAGCGGGGAGAAGTCTAATTCACCCCTCCACTTT.